This T cell receptor (beta chain) emerged from a study of metastatic and nonmetastatic thyroid tumors. Study context: Peripheral blood and tumor or nodule samples from malignant and benign thyroid patients were compared.

Per the authors' pipeline: The study built a papillary thyroid cancer distant-metastasis classifier from CDR3 differences across clinicopathological groups. TCRdb reprocessed the PCR reads via MiXCR. The V and J calls were not made by the authors but by TCRdb's processing. Seen here are 30,000 to 35,000 clones, roughly 29% observed once, and the top ten hold less than 9%. This clone came up many times. What it binds is unknown. None of the patients had undergone any treatment ahead of thyroid surgery. Study conclusions and caveats: Benign nodules reportedly had significantly lower TCR beta diversity than malignant thyroid tumors in blood and tumor.

Looked up from germline, CDR1 is MDHEN and CDR2 is SYDVKM. The CDR3 runs to 16 residues. Trimming took off 10 bases at V and 0 bases at J, with 16 bases between the two ends. This rearrangement joins TRBV28 to TRBJ2-6, with D maybe TRBD2 (6 bases). This sequence was found in a female donor with papillary thyroid cancer or a benign thyroid nodule (not recorded which). Some clones in this sample may be carry-over from other donors' samples. The source material was blood. CDR3 DNA sequence: TGTGCCATAAAACAGACCGGGAGCTCTGGGGCCAACGTCCTGACTTTC. Translating gives CAIKQTGSSGANVLTF.